This T cell receptor beta chain was documented in a study of blood T cell repertoires in COVID-19. This clone occurred once. As handled by the study authors: For nucleated cells, counts were estimated from reference gene primer amplification. Clones were sequenced by immunoSEQ multiplex PCR, and TCRdb holds only the in-frame ones, with some missing. V and J calls plus clone size are reproduced from that table; the DNA served to infer D and trimming. Among roughly 20,000 clones listed, roughly 89% were seen once. CDR1 LNHNV and CDR2 YYDKDF come from the germline V gene (reference sequence). The V and J ends lost 1 base and 4 bases, in that order; junction bases with no gene match: 10. The CDR3 has 17 residues.

Sequenced input: peripheral blood. This receptor was obtained from an elderly woman with active COVID-19. V gene TRBV15 combines with J gene TRBJ2-1, with 7 bases matching TRBD1. CDR3 bases: TGTGCCACCAGCAGAGTAGTCGGGACAGCAGCATACAATGAGCAGTTCTTC. It is translated as CATSRVVGTAAYNEQFF.